One sample yielded the 32 T cell receptor beta chains listed below, sequenced in a study of cytomegalovirus exposure and HLA in healthy donors. The method was immunoSEQ multiplex PCR; TCRdb's version includes in-frame clones alone and lacks a portion of them. The repertoire holds 150,000 to 200,000 clones, about 83% seen once, with roughly 1.5% in the top ten. The sample comprised PBMCs. The receptor source for this set is a woman aged 18-29 years in good health and CMV-seronegative.

The chain combines TRBV5-6 with TRBJ2-2, with 12 nucleotides matching TRBD2. After removal of 4 bases from V and 2 bases from J, the junction contained 3 bases not matched to a gene. The CDR3 loop spans 16 amino acids. CDR1 SGHDT and CDR2 YYEEEE come from the germline V gene. CDR3 amino acids: CASSRLAGVNTGELFF. CDR3 nucleotide sequence: TGTGCCAGCAGCAGACTAGCGGGAGTTAACACCGGGGAGCTGTTTTTT.

CDR3 loop: CASSGKTVLNTEAFF. CDR3 bases: TGTGCCAGTAGTGGTAAGACAGTTTTGAACACTGAAGCTTTCTTT. This rearrangement joins TRBV19 to TRBJ1-1, with a tentative D call TRBD1 (5 bases). CDR3 length: 15 amino acids. Germline V gives CDR1 LNHDA, CDR2 SQIVND (reference sequence). V was clipped by 5 bases and J by 0 bases, with 13 bases between them.

The chain recombines TRBV19 with TRBJ1-2; perhaps TRBD1 as D (6 bases). CDR1 and CDR2 from the germline V gene are LNHDA and SQIVND (reference sequence). There are 14 residues in the CDR3. The ends were cut back, 6 bases at V and 6 bases at J, with 17 bases in the middle. CDR3 sequence (DNA): TGTGCCAGTAGCGGAATACAGGGAATGGATGGCTACACCTTC. Encoded protein: CASSGIQGMDGYTF.

The J gene is TRBJ2-1, the V gene TRBV2, with 9 nucleotides matching TRBD1. This CDR3 comprises 13 residues. Germline CDR1 SNHLY, CDR2 FYNNEI. V lost 5 bases to trimming and J lost 15 bases; unmatched junction nucleotides: 11. This CDR3 is CASSQNTGGGLFF. CDR3 nucleotides: TGTGCCAGCAGTCAGAATACAGGGGGCGGTCTGTTCTTC.

The rearrangement links TRBV29-1 to TRBJ2-6, with D possibly TRBD1 on 6 matching bases. This CDR3 has 14 amino acids. V shed 1 base and J shed 3 bases, with 7 bases lying between them. Germline values: CDR1 SQVTM, CDR2 ANQGSEA. Here the CDR3 reads CSVEGGHGANVLTF. The CDR3 nucleotides read TGCAGCGTTGAAGGGGGGCATGGGGCCAACGTCCTGACTTTC.

In DNA form, the CDR3 reads TGTGCCTGGAGTGAAGGCAGGGGTTGGACAGATACGCAGTATTTT. As protein: CAWSEGRGWTDTQYF. The chain combines TRBV30 with TRBJ2-3; a possible D gene is TRBD1 (6 bases). The CDR3 is 15 amino acids. Per the germline V gene, CDR1 is GTSNPN and CDR2 is SVGIG (reference sequence). V lost 1 base, J lost 3 bases, and 14 bases lay in between.

The genes are TRBV10-3 and TRBJ1-2; 7 bases align to TRBD1. This CDR3 spans 11 amino acids. The V and J ends lost 10 bases and 3 bases, in that order; junction bases with no gene match: 2. The germline V gene encodes CDR1 ENHRY and CDR2 SYGVKD. CDR3 protein: CATQGDYGYTF. The CDR3 region has the DNA TGTGCCACGCAGGGGGACTATGGCTACACCTTC.

This clone has a single count. The CDR3 here is CASSSPLEGANYGYTF. The CDR3 DNA reads as TGTGCCAGCAGCTCGCCTTTAGAGGGGGCTAACTATGGCTACACCTTC. The chain couples TRBV7-9 to TRBJ1-2; TRBD1 might be the D (6 bases). CDR1 and CDR2 (germline): SEHNR, FQNEAQ (reference sequence). The CDR3 has 16 amino acids. V shed 4 bases and J shed 0 bases, with 15 bases lying between them.

The rearrangement joins TRBV18 to TRBJ2-7; TRBD1 aligns across 8 bases. V trimming: 6 bases; J trimming: 2 bases; junction bases outside the gene matches: 9. The germline CDR1 and CDR2 sequences are KGHSH and LQKENI. This CDR3 spans 15 amino acids. Written as DNA, the CDR3 is TGTGCCAGCTCTCCTTCGACAGGGGCCCCCTACGAGCAGTACTTC. This gives the protein CASSPSTGAPYEQYF.

The V gene is TRBV29-1, the J gene TRBJ1-2; TRBD1 matches 9 bases. The trim removed 6 bases at V and 3 bases at J, leaving 2 bases unmatched. The CDR3 loop spans 12 amino acids. Germline-derived CDR1 and CDR2 are SQVTM and ANQGSEA. The CDR3 here is CSVGQGYYGYTF. The CDR3 coding sequence is TGCAGCGTGGGACAGGGCTACTATGGCTACACCTTC.

V gene TRBV19 combines with J gene TRBJ2-1, with 7 nucleotides matching TRBD2. V gave up 3 bases and J gave up 9 bases; unmatched junction bases: 8. CDR1 is LNHDA and CDR2 is SQIVND in the germline V gene (reference sequence). CDR3 length: 14 amino acids. The CDR3 DNA reads as TGTGCCAGTAGTATGGCGGGGGTAGGAGGTGAGCAGTTCTTC. Protein sequence: CASSMAGVGGEQFF.

The chain uses TRBV25-1 and TRBJ2-2; D is perhaps TRBD1 (6 bases). Germline V gives CDR1 MGHDK, CDR2 SYGVNS. This CDR3 is 15 amino acids long. V gave up 1 base and J gave up 4 bases, with 10 bases separating them. The CDR3 coding sequence is TGTGCCAGCAGTGAATTGAACAGGGTCACCGGGGAGCTGTTTTTT. Protein product: CASSELNRVTGELFF.

The chain links TRBV5-8 to TRBJ2-2; D may be TRBD1 (6 bases). Germline CDR1 reads SGHTS; CDR2 reads YDEGEE. The V and J ends lost 2 bases and 0 bases respectively, with 11 bases between them. The CDR3 is 16 amino acids. The CDR3 loop reads CASSFTGTSNTGELFF. DNA for the CDR3: TGTGCCAGCAGCTTCACCGGGACATCGAACACCGGGGAGCTGTTTTTT.

The gene calls are TRBV2 and TRBJ1-5, with a possible D match to TRBD1 (6 bases). V lost 6 bases, J lost 5 bases, and 20 bases lay in between. The CDR3 is 16 residues long. CDR1 SNHLY and CDR2 FYNNEI come from the germline V gene. CDR3 DNA: TGTGCCAGCAGAGCCGCAGGGGATCGGTTACATCAGCCCCAGCATTTT. This codes for CASRAAGDRLHQPQHF.

The CDR3: CASSQDLTGQGYWQYF. The DNA for the CDR3 is TGCGCCAGCAGCCAAGACCTCACTGGACAGGGCTATTGGCAGTACTTC. The chain employs TRBV4-1 and TRBJ2-7; 8 nucleotides agree with TRBD1. The CDR3 runs 16 residues. V shed 0 bases and J 9 bases; nucleotides not matched to a gene: 13. CDR1 MGHRA and CDR2 YSYEKL come from the germline V gene.

The chain recombines TRBV4-1 with TRBJ2-3; 7 bases align to TRBD1. Germline CDR1 MGHRA, CDR2 YSYEKL. With 0 bases clipped from V and 4 bases from J, the junction kept 19 bases outside the gene matches. The CDR3 length is 20 residues. In nucleotides, the CDR3 is TGCGCCAGCAGCCAAGAAGGGGTCGGAAGTGCAGGGGGACCCCCAGATACGCAGTATTTT. This translates into CASSQEGVGSAGGPPDTQYF.

In its sample, this clone was seen a few times. V is TRBV12-5 and J is TRBJ2-7; no definite D call. This CDR3 spans 13 amino acids. V was shortened by 6 bases and J by 0 bases, with 9 bases between the two germline ends. Germline CDR1 and CDR2: LGHNT and FRNRAP. CDR3 region: CASGSTSSYEQYF. The DNA of the CDR3 is TGTGCTAGTGGGAGCACGAGCTCCTACGAGCAGTACTTC.

This chain connects TRBV15 to TRBJ2-1; TRBD2 matches 7 bases. CDR3 length equals 15 residues. Germline CDR1 LNHNV, CDR2 YYDKDF (reference sequence). Germline trimming cut 1 base from V and 7 bases from J; bases unmatched to any gene: 7. As DNA, the CDR3 is TGTGCCACCAGCAGAGTAGGACTAGTAGTTAATGAGCAGTTCTTC. Translating gives CATSRVGLVVNEQFF.

This rearrangement joins TRBV7-6 to TRBJ2-3; 7 bases are shared with TRBD2. J gave up 9 bases and V 1 base, and 1 base lay outside the gene matches. This CDR3 has 12 residues. Germline loops: CDR1 SGHVS, CDR2 FNYEAQ. The CDR3 region has the DNA TGTGCCAGCAGCTTAGAAGCGGGGACGCAGTATTTT. This sequence encodes CASSLEAGTQYF. Complete variable domain (other parts from reference TRBV7-6 and TRBJ2-3): GAGVSQSPRYKVTKRGQDVALRCDPISGHVSLYWYRQALGQGPEFLTYFNYEAQQDKSGLPNDRFSAERPEGSISTLTIQRTEQRDSAMYRCASSLEAGTQYFGPGTRLTVL.

The CDR3 region is CAWNLRDRGNQPQHF. DNA for the CDR3: TGTGCCTGGAACCTCCGGGACAGGGGTAATCAGCCCCAGCATTTT. The V gene is TRBV30, the J gene TRBJ1-5, with 10 bases lining up with TRBD1. Per germline, CDR1 GTSNPN and CDR2 SVGIG (reference sequence). The CDR3 contains 15 residues. Germline trimming cut 4 bases from V and 4 bases from J; bases unmatched to any gene: 7. Full variable domain (missing parts from reference TRBV30 and TRBJ1-5): SQTIHQWPATLVQPVGSPLSLECTVEGTSNPNLYWYRQAAGRGLQLLFYSVGIGQISSEVPQNLSASRPQDRQFILSSKKLLLSDSGFYLCAWNLRDRGNQPQHFGDGTRLSIL.

The V gene is TRBV5-5, the J gene TRBJ1-2; 8 bases line up with TRBD1. Germline values: CDR1 SGHKS, CDR2 YYEKEE (reference sequence). The CDR3 is 15 amino acids. The trim removed 2 bases at V and 5 bases at J, leaving 8 bases unmatched. The CDR3: CASSFSTGVGYGYTF. Here the CDR3 DNA reads TGTGCCAGCAGCTTTTCGACAGGGGTGGGGTATGGCTACACCTTC.

V and J are TRBV6-5 and TRBJ2-4; 7 nucleotides line up with TRBD1. The germline V gene encodes CDR1 MNHEY and CDR2 SVGAGI. The trim removed 9 bases at V and 0 bases at J, leaving 8 bases unmatched. The CDR3 length is 15 residues. CDR3 in DNA: TGTGCCAGTGGGACAGACTACCTAGCCAAAAACATTCAGTACTTC. It specifies CASGTDYLAKNIQYF.

The rearrangement links TRBV7-9 to TRBJ2-3, with TRBD1 matching over 8 bases. Germline assignment: CDR1 SEHNR and CDR2 FQNEAQ (reference sequence). V was clipped by 5 bases and J by 0 bases; unmatched bases: 4. The CDR3 spans 15 residues. CDR3 region: CASSPRTGSTDTQYF. The CDR3 nucleotides read TGTGCCAGCAGCCCGCGGACAGGGAGCACAGATACGCAGTATTTT.

V usage is TRBV9 and J usage is TRBJ2-5; 10 bases line up with TRBD1. The CDR3 runs 15 residues. Trimming cost V 2 bases and J 5 bases; bases outside gene matches: 6. Germline-derived CDR1 and CDR2 are SGDLS and YYNGEE. CDR3 sequence reads: CASSVGDRGVETQYF. CDR3 bases: TGTGCCAGCAGCGTTGGGGACAGGGGCGTGGAGACCCAGTACTTC.

A word on this clone: A junction end diverges from the germline sequence, so it may reflect a read error. The chain combines TRBV11-2 with TRBJ2-7, with a weak D call TRBD1 (6 bases). Per the germline V gene, CDR1 is SGHAT and CDR2 is FQNNGV. The CDR3 loop spans 17 amino acids. CDR3 in amino acids: CASSLEGAQGPSHEQYF. The CDR3 region has the DNA TGTGCCAGCAGCTTAGAGGGGGCACAGGGTCCCTCCCACGAGCAGTACTTC.

This rearrangement joins TRBV5-1 to TRBJ2-3; 9 nucleotides line up with TRBD1. The CDR3 sequence is 15 residues long. V lost 0 bases, J lost 4 bases, and 3 bases stayed unmatched. Per germline, CDR1 SGHRS and CDR2 YFSETQ. Here the CDR3 reads CASSLGDRAPDTQYF. As DNA, the CDR3 is TGCGCCAGCAGCTTGGGGGACAGGGCCCCAGATACGCAGTATTTT.

The table lists this clone with a count of one. The J gene is TRBJ2-5, the V gene TRBV2; D ambiguous. V was cut by 7 bases and J by 2 bases, with 20 bases left in between. CDR3 length equals 16 residues. Germline lookup yields CDR1 SNHLY and CDR2 FYNNEI. The CDR3 protein is CASKFSPRIHQETQYF. CDR3 DNA: TGTGCCAGCAAGTTCTCTCCTAGGATCCATCAAGAGACCCAGTACTTC.

J is TRBJ2-3 and V is TRBV25-1; a possible D gene is TRBD1 (5 bases). CDR3 length: 16 residues. The germline V gene has CDR1 MGHDK and CDR2 SYGVNS. V was clipped by 1 base and J by 1 base, with 12 bases between them. CDR3 amino acids: CASSEFRGSGTDTQYF. Here the CDR3 DNA reads TGTGCCAGCAGTGAATTTAGGGGATCTGGCACAGATACGCAGTATTTT.

The chain has TRBV7-2 and TRBJ1-1; possible D gene TRBD1, 5 bases. This CDR3 spans 15 amino acids. CDR1 is SGHTA, CDR2 FQGNSA, per germline. Trimming pared 5 bases from V and 0 bases from J, leaving 13 bases between. The CDR3 DNA is TGTGCCAGCAGCAAGCAGGGCTTAATGAACACTGAAGCTTTCTTT. Translating it yields CASSKQGLMNTEAFF.

This clone came up many times. The chain is built from TRBV6-4 and TRBJ2-3, with TRBD2 identical over 10 bases. The CDR3 covers 14 residues. Germline V gene lookup returns CDR1 MRHNA and CDR2 SNTAGT. The V and J ends lost 5 bases and 4 bases, in that order; junction bases with no gene match: 3. The CDR3 DNA sequence: TGTGCCAGCAGTAGCGGGGGGGCATCAGATACGCAGTATTTT. Protein sequence: CASSSGGASDTQYF.

In this sample, this clone turned up once. This chain uses TRBV18 with TRBJ1-1, with TRBD1 identical over 12 bases. The CDR3 contains 15 residues. CDR1 and CDR2 (germline): KGHSH, LQKENI. V dropped 6 bases and J dropped 6; count of bases not matched to a gene: 8. The CDR3 DNA reads TGTGCCAGCTCTTCGAGGGGACAGGGGGCCGCTGAAGCTTTCTTT. Translated: CASSSRGQGAAEAFF.

This clone was seen repeatedly, ten times or more. The V and J genes are TRBV7-2 and TRBJ2-7; TRBD2 matches at 7 bases. CDR3 length: 14 amino acids. Germline values: CDR1 SGHTA, CDR2 FQGNSA. The V segment lost 0 bases and the J segment 7 bases; nucleotides outside the gene matches: 6. CDR3 sequence: CASSLASRAGEQYF. The CDR3 nucleotides are TGTGCCAGCAGCTTAGCCTCGAGAGCGGGGGAGCAGTACTTC.